The T cell receptor (beta chain) under discussion was sequenced for a study of cytomegalovirus exposure and HLA in healthy donors. 13 Jbeta primers and 60 Vbeta primers were used for the PCR. Method: immunoSEQ multiplex PCR; TCRdb's copy keeps in-frame clones and lacks some. The sample includes 100,000 to 150,000 clones, around four fifths of them seen just once. V lost 5 bases and J 8 bases, leaving 10 bases between the germline ends. The V gene's germline CDR1 is SGHNT and CDR2 YENEEA. This CDR3 has 13 residues. Source material: PBMCs. The gene calls are TRBV11-3 and TRBJ1-6; possibly TRBD1 for D (6 bases). This TCR came from a man younger than 30 in good health and CMV-seropositive. The chain's CDR3 is CASSAEGDSPLHF. CDR3 in DNA: TGTGCCAGCAGCGCAGAGGGGGATTCACCCCTCCACTTT.